This entry lists 32 T cell receptor beta chains sequenced from one sample in a study of Graves' ophthalmopathy and Graves' hyperthyroidism. TCR beta CDR3 amplification used RNA transcripts. HTBI primers were used in a first-round RT-PCR, which preceded a second-round multiplex PCR. MiXCR, applied by TCRdb to the multiplex PCR reads, yields one record per CDR3 protein. The sample has hundreds of thousands of distinct CDR3 sequences; under 25% are singletons. What was sequenced was peripheral blood. These receptor sequences come from a woman aged 18-29 years with stable Graves' hyperthyroidism.

The CDR3 DNA reads as TGTGCCAGCAGTGAAGCGCTTGGAGCAACGCAAGAGACCCAGTACTTC. Amino acid sequence: CASSEALGATQETQYF. The genes are TRBV6-1 and TRBJ2-5; D remains ambiguous. CDR1 and CDR2 from the germline V gene are MNHNS and SASEGT. The V end lost 0 bases, the J end lost 2 bases, and 13 bases lay between the germline ends. The CDR3 covers 16 residues.

This chain uses TRBV10-3 with TRBJ1-1; D is undetermined. This CDR3 region has 13 residues. CDR1 and CDR2 from the germline V gene are ENHRY and SYGVKD. Trimming took off 0 bases at V and 11 bases at J, with 13 bases between the two ends. This chain's CDR3 is CAISESEGKGAFF. The CDR3 DNA reads as TGTGCCATCAGTGAGTCTGAAGGAAAAGGGGCTTTCTTT.

This clonotype was found many times. The gene calls are TRBV24-1 and TRBJ2-2; 9 nucleotides match TRBD1. Trimming at V came to 1 base and at J to 5 bases, leaving 1 base not matched to a gene. CDR3 length equals 15 residues. Germline V lookup: CDR1 KGHDR, CDR2 SFDVKD. This CDR3 is CATSDFGQGTGELFF. In DNA form, the CDR3 reads TGTGCCACCAGTGATTTTGGACAGGGGACCGGGGAGCTGTTTTTT.

The gene calls are TRBV7-3 and TRBJ1-2; no definite D call. CDR3 length: 13 residues. Trimming shortened V by 5 bases and J by 2 bases, and 9 bases separated the two germline ends. Germline V CDR1 and CDR2: SGHTA, FQGTGA. The CDR3 DNA is TGTGCCAGCAGCCCCGACACAAACTATGGCTACACCTTC. As protein: CASSPDTNYGYTF.

This clonotype was seen at least ten times. The rearrangement joins TRBV19 to TRBJ1-3; TRBD1 is a possible D gene (5 bases). The CDR3 is 11 amino acids. V lost 8 bases, J lost 8 bases, and 10 bases lay in between. Per the germline V gene, CDR1 is LNHDA and CDR2 is SQIVND (reference sequence). CDR3 nucleotides: TGTGCCAGTTCCAGACAGTACACCATATATTTT. This encodes CASSRQYTIYF.

This clonotype was observed at least ten times. The chain links TRBV7-9 to TRBJ1-5, with 9 nucleotides matching TRBD1. The CDR3 is 15 residues long. V shed 1 base, J shed 4 bases, and the junction held 2 bases outside the gene matches. Germline V gene data show CDR1 as SEHNR and CDR2 as FQNEAQ (reference sequence). This chain's CDR3 is CASSLGTGDNQPQHF. CDR3 nucleotide sequence: TGTGCCAGCAGCTTAGGGACAGGGGATAATCAGCCCCAGCATTTT. The full variable domain, its missing parts supplied by reference TRBV7-9 and TRBJ1-5, is DTGVSQNPRHKITKRGQNVTFRCDPISEHNRLYWYRQTLGQGPEFLTYFQNEAQLEKSRLLSDRFSAERPKGSFSTLEIQRTEQGDSAMYLCASSLGTGDNQPQHFGDGTRLSIL.

The chain has TRBV20-1 and TRBJ2-7, with TRBD1 identical over 7 bases. V gave up 6 bases and J gave up 5 bases; unmatched junction bases: 10. The V gene's germline CDR1 is DFQATT and CDR2 SNEGSKA (reference sequence). The CDR3 consists of 13 residues. In nucleotides, the CDR3 is TGCAGTGCAACCCCGCACAGGGGCCACGAGCAGTACTTC. Amino acid sequence: CSATPHRGHEQYF.

This clonotype was observed at least ten times. The rearrangement joins TRBV6-5 to TRBJ1-2; D ambiguous. CDR1 is MNHEY, CDR2 SVGAGI, per germline. V lost 2 bases to trimming and J lost 8 bases, with 12 bases between them. The CDR3 has 13 amino acids. CDR3 loop: CASSYDNPRGYTF. The CDR3 nucleotides are TGTGCCAGCAGTTACGACAATCCGAGGGGCTACACCTTC.

V gene TRBV27 combines with J gene TRBJ2-5; D is possibly TRBD2 (5 bases). Germline V CDR1 and CDR2: MNHEY, SMNVEV (reference sequence). This CDR3 region has 11 residues. V shed 8 bases and J shed 10 bases, with 14 bases lying between them. The CDR3 reads CASGVLGSQYF. Written as DNA, the CDR3 is TGTGCCAGCGGCGTCCTTGGGAGCCAGTACTTC.

In this sample, this clonotype turned up many times. The chain couples TRBV5-1 to TRBJ1-1, with D perhaps matching TRBD1 (6 bases). The V end lost 4 bases, the J end lost 0 bases, and 10 bases lay between the germline ends. This CDR3 contains 14 residues. The germline CDR1 and CDR2 sequences are SGHRS and YFSETQ. In nucleotides, the CDR3 is TGCGCCAGCAGCCGTGGGGACATGAACACTGAAGCTTTCTTT. Protein sequence: CASSRGDMNTEAFF.

This clonotype was picked up many times. This chain connects TRBV5-6 to TRBJ2-7, with 12 bases that match TRBD2. Trimming cost V 1 base and J 1 base; bases outside gene matches: 3. The germline V gene encodes CDR1 SGHDT and CDR2 YYEEEE. This CDR3 contains 16 residues. The CDR3 protein is CASSLTGLAGSYEQYF. The CDR3 nucleotides read TGTGCCAGCAGCTTGACAGGACTAGCGGGATCCTACGAGCAGTACTTC. Full variable domain (remainder filled in from reference TRBV5-6 and TRBJ2-7): DAGVTQSPTHLIKTRGQQVTLRCSPKSGHDTVSWYQQALGQGPQFIFQYYEEEERQRGNFPDRFSGHQFPNYSSELNVNALLLGDSALYLCASSLTGLAGSYEQYFGPGTRLTVT.

This clonotype has at least ten counts. This chain joins TRBV12-3 or TRBV12-4 and TRBJ2-7; no reliable D call. CDR3 length equals 10 residues. The ends were cut back, 2 bases at V and 5 bases at J, with 1 base in the middle. In DNA, the CDR3 is TGTGCCAGCAGTTTAAACGAGCAGTACTTC. Encoded protein: CASSLNEQYF.

Remarks on this clonotype: A much larger clone differs by one base, so this may be a read error. The J gene is TRBJ2-5, the V gene TRBV7-2, with 8 bases fitting TRBD2. There are 14 residues in the CDR3. Germline CDR1 SGHTA, CDR2 FQGNSA. CDR3 loop: CASSDGLAQETKYF. Written as DNA, the CDR3 is TGTGCCAGCAGCGACGGACTAGCTCAAGAGACCAAGTACTTC.

This clonotype was seen at least ten times. DNA of the CDR3: TGTGCCAGCAAACTAATAGCGGGAGGCTCCTACGAGCAGTACTTC. Amino acid sequence: CASKLIAGGSYEQYF. This chain joins TRBV6-5 and TRBJ2-7; 10 bases line up with TRBD2. The CDR3 consists of 15 residues. The V gene's germline CDR1 is MNHEY and CDR2 SVGAGI. With V trimmed by 7 bases and J by 0 bases, 6 bases remained unmatched.

This clonotype occurred many times. CDR3 sequence reads: CASSLETGGGEQYF. DNA for the CDR3: TGTGCCAGCAGCTTAGAAACAGGGGGAGGCGAGCAGTACTTC. The chain links TRBV11-2 to TRBJ2-7, with 8 positions matching TRBD1. The CDR3 consists of 14 residues. The germline V gene has CDR1 SGHAT and CDR2 FQNNGV. After removal of 0 bases from V and 6 bases from J, the junction contained 4 bases not matched to a gene.

The table lists this clonotype with many counts. The rearrangement uses TRBV20-1 and TRBJ1-2; 8 bases fit TRBD1. The V gene end was trimmed by 6 bases and the J gene end by 7 bases; junction bases not matched to a gene: 7. Per germline, CDR1 DFQATT and CDR2 SNEGSKA (reference sequence). The CDR3 covers 12 residues. In DNA, the CDR3 is TGCAGTGCGGACCAGGGGGCTCGTGGCTACACCTTC. Protein: CSADQGARGYTF.

Ten or more counts support this clonotype. J is TRBJ2-1 and V is TRBV6-2 or TRBV6-3, with TRBD1 as a possible D gene (6 bases). The germline CDR1 and CDR2 sequences are MNHEY and SVGEGT. The CDR3 has 13 amino acids. The ends were cut back, 5 bases at V and 6 bases at J, with 11 bases in the middle. The CDR3 here is CASSLRTANEQFF. In DNA form, the CDR3 reads TGTGCCAGCAGTCTTCGGACAGCCAATGAGCAGTTCTTC.

The V gene is TRBV28, the J gene TRBJ1-2; unclear D gene. The ends were cut back, 6 bases at V and 4 bases at J, with 9 bases in the middle. The CDR3 contains 12 residues. Germline CDR1 is MDHEN and CDR2 is SYDVKM. The CDR3 nucleotides are TGTGCCAGCAGCCAGACAAGCTATGGCTACACCTTC. This gives the protein CASSQTSYGYTF.

This clonotype was counted at least ten times. The CDR3 reads CSANTPAGGQETQYF. DNA for the CDR3: TGCAGTGCTAACACCCCCGCAGGGGGACAAGAGACCCAGTACTTC. The chain recombines TRBV20-1 with TRBJ2-5, with 7 bases identical to TRBD1. V lost 4 bases, J lost 2 bases, and 10 bases stayed unmatched. The CDR3 totals 15 residues. The germline V gene has CDR1 DFQATT and CDR2 SNEGSKA (reference sequence).

The rearrangement links TRBV15 to TRBJ1-2; TRBD1 might be the D (5 bases). Germline CDR1 and CDR2: LNHNV and YYDKDF (reference sequence). V was shortened by 3 bases and J by 5 bases, with 10 bases between the two germline ends. The CDR3 extends over 13 amino acids. CDR3 amino acids: CATSSREGYGYTF. The CDR3, as DNA: TGTGCCACCAGCAGCAGGGAGGGTTATGGCTACACCTTC.

This clonotype was detected many times. The rearrangement uses TRBV7-9 and TRBJ1-5; D possibly corresponds to TRBD1 (5 bases). Germline-derived CDR1 and CDR2 are SEHNR and FQNEAQ (reference sequence). Deletions cut 2 bases from V and 2 bases from J, with 10 bases between. The CDR3 runs 15 residues. CDR3 DNA sequence: TGTGCCAGCAGCTTAACCCAGGGAGGCAATCAGCCCCAGCATTTT. This sequence encodes CASSLTQGGNQPQHF.

This clonotype was detected only once. The V call is TRBV29-1, the J call TRBJ2-7, with 9 bases aligning to TRBD1. The CDR3 runs to 15 residues. Germline assignment: CDR1 SQVTM and CDR2 ANQGSEA. The V gene end was trimmed by 7 bases and the J gene end by 0 bases; junction bases not matched to a gene: 10. The CDR3 DNA sequence: TGCAGCGCTAATCTAGGACAGGGGAGCTCCTACGAGCAGTACTTC. Protein product: CSANLGQGSSYEQYF.

The V call is TRBV12-3 or TRBV12-4, the J call TRBJ2-5, with 7 bases aligning to TRBD1. The CDR3 is 14 residues long. V shed 6 bases and J 1 base; nucleotides not matched to a gene: 5. The chain's CDR3 is CASSNWDSQETQYF. DNA of the CDR3: TGTGCCAGCAGCAATTGGGACAGCCAAGAGACCCAGTACTTC.

J is TRBJ1-1 and V is TRBV5-1; D is unresolved. Germline V gene sequence: CDR1 SGHRS, CDR2 YFSETQ. Trimming took 3 bases from V and 2 from J, leaving 8 bases between them. The CDR3 consists of 13 residues. CDR3 in amino acids: CASSWNRNTEAFF. The CDR3 DNA reads TGCGCCAGCAGCTGGAATCGCAACACTGAAGCTTTCTTT.

The sample holds many counts of this clonotype. The gene calls are TRBV27 and TRBJ2-7, with 9 bases that match TRBD1. The germline CDR1 and CDR2 sequences are MNHEY and SMNVEV (reference sequence). Unmatched junction bases numbered 10, after V lost 6 bases and J lost 4 bases. This CDR3 has 15 amino acids. CDR3: CASRSRDRVLYEQYF. CDR3 sequence (DNA): TGTGCCAGCAGGTCCCGGGACAGGGTTTTGTACGAGCAGTACTTC.

This rearrangement joins TRBV12-3 or TRBV12-4 to TRBJ1-5; D is undetermined. With 0 bases removed from V and 0 bases from J, the gap between germline ends came to 6 bases. CDR3 length: 15 amino acids. The CDR3 DNA reads TGTGCCAGCAGTTTAGCGTGGGGTAGCAATCAGCCCCAGCATTTT. Residues: CASSLAWGSNQPQHF.

This clonotype has at least ten counts. The V gene is TRBV19, the J gene TRBJ1-5; a possible D gene is TRBD1 (6 bases). This CDR3 contains 15 residues. CDR1 is LNHDA, CDR2 SQIVND, per germline (reference sequence). V lost 7 bases, J lost 4 bases, and 17 bases lay in between. The CDR3 bases are TGTGCCAGTACCCCCGGGGGGCTGTCTAATCAGCCCCAGCATTTT. Translation gives CASTPGGLSNQPQHF.

This clonotype was picked up many times. The chain recombines TRBV11-2 with TRBJ2-2; possibly TRBD2 for D (6 bases). Trimming cost V 5 bases and J 5 bases, with 18 bases left between them. Germline V gene data show CDR1 as SGHAT and CDR2 as FQNNGV. This CDR3 spans 16 amino acids. CDR3 in DNA: TGTGCCAGCAGCATCCGGGACTCGCGGGGTACCGGGGAGCTGTTTTTT. It codes for CASSIRDSRGTGELFF. Looking up the rest from reference TRBV11-2 and TRBJ2-2 gives the full variable domain: EAGVAQSPRYKIIEKRQSVAFWCNPISGHATLYWYQQILGQGPKLLIQFQNNGVVDDSQLPKDRFSAERLKGVDSTLKIQPAKLEDSAVYLCASSIRDSRGTGELFFGEGSRLTVL.

In regard to this clonotype: A much larger clone is a single base away; this may be a read error. The rearrangement uses TRBV12-3 or TRBV12-4 and TRBJ2-2, with D uncertain. The CDR3 runs 15 residues. DNA of the CDR3: TGTTCCAGCAGGCCCGCAGAAACGAACACCGGGGAGCTGTTTTTT. Amino acids: CSSRPAETNTGELFF.

This clonotype showed up many times. The chain links TRBV19 to TRBJ2-5, with 14 positions matching TRBD2. V shed 4 bases, J shed 4 bases, and the junction held 17 bases outside the gene matches. Per the germline V gene, CDR1 is LNHDA and CDR2 is SQIVND (reference sequence). This CDR3 region has 20 residues. CDR3 DNA: TGTGCCAGTAGTACTCTCACCCCGGGACTAGCGGGAGAAGTTGCAGAGACCCAGTACTTC. Translation gives CASSTLTPGLAGEVAETQYF.

This clonotype was recorded a few times. The rearrangement links TRBV5-4 to TRBJ1-2; 7 bases line up with TRBD1. The CDR3 runs to 13 residues. V was clipped by 1 base and J by 6 bases; unmatched bases: 3. The germline CDR1 and CDR2 sequences are SGHNT and YYREEE (reference sequence). The CDR3 DNA reads as TGTGCCAGCAGCTTGACCGGACAGGATGGCTACACCTTC. Amino acid sequence: CASSLTGQDGYTF.

The rearrangement links TRBV24-1 to TRBJ2-7, with D perhaps matching TRBD2 (6 bases). Germline CDR1 KGHDR, CDR2 SFDVKD. V lost 3 bases and J 5 bases, leaving 16 bases between the germline ends. This CDR3 comprises 15 residues. The CDR3 loop is CATSDTGTDIHEQYF. CDR3 bases: TGTGCCACCAGTGATACCGGGACTGACATCCACGAGCAGTACTTC.